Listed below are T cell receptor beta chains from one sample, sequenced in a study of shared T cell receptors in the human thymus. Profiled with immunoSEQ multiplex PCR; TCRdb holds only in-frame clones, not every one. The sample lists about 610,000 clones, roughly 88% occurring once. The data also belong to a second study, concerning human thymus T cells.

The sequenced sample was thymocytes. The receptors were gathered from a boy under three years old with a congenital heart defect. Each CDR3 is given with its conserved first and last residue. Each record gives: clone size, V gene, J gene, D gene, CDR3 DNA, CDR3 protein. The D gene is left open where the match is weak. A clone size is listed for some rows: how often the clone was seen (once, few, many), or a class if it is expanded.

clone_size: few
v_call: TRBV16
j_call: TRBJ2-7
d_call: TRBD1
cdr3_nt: TGTGCCAGCAGCCATGGAGGGACAGGGGAATGGGAGCAGTACTTC
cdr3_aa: CASSHGGTGEWEQYF

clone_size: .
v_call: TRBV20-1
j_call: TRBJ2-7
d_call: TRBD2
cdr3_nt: TGCAGTGCCCCCCGCGGGGGCGAGCAGTACTTC
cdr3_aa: CSAPRGGEQYF

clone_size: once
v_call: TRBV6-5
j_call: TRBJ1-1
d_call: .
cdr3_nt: TGTGCCAGCAGTTACTCGACAGGAACGAACACTGAAGCTTTCTTT
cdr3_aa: CASSYSTGTNTEAFF

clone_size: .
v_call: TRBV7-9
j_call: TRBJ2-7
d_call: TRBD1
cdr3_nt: TGTGCCAGCAGCTCCGGACAGGGCACCAACGAGCAGTACTTC
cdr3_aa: CASSSGQGTNEQYF

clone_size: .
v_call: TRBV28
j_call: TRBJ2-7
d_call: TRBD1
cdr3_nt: TGTGCCAGCAGCCCCCCGTGGGACAGGGACTCCTACGAGCAGTACTTC
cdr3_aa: CASSPPWDRDSYEQYF

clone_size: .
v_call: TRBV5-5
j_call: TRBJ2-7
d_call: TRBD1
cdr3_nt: TGTGCCAGCAGCCACGGGACAGACTCCTACGAGCAGTACTTC
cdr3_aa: CASSHGTDSYEQYF

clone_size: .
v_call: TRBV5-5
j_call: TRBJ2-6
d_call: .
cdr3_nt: TGTGCCAGCAGCTCGCGTCCCTTTTCTGGGGCCAACGTCCTGACTTTC
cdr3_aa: CASSSRPFSGANVLTF

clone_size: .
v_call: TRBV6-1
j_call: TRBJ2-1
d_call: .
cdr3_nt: TGTGCCAGCACCCAAGTGGGGGGAGGCTACAATGAGCAGTTCTTC
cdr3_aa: CASTQVGGGYNEQFF

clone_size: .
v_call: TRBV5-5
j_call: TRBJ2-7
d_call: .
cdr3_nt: TGTGCCAGCAGGTTGGCGAGCTCCTACGAGCAGTACTTC
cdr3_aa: CASRLASSYEQYF

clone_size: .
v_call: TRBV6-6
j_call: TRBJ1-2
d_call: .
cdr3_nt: TGTGCCAGCAGCTATCATACCCTTGACTATGGCTACACCTTC
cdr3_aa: CASSYHTLDYGYTF

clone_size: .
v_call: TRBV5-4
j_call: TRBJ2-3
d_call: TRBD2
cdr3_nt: TGTGCCAGCAGCTTGGGGACTAGCGGGAGGGATACGCAGTATTTT
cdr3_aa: CASSLGTSGRDTQYF

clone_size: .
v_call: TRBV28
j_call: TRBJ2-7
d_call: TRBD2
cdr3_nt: TGTGCCAGCAGTCCACCCGGGACTAGGTCCCCCTACGAGCAGTACTTC
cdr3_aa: CASSPPGTRSPYEQYF

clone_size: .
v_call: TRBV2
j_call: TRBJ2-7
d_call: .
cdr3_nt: TGTGCCAGCAGTGAAGCAGCGTTTTTCAATCGACAGCAGTCTCTCTACGAGCAGTACTTC
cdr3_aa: CASSEAAFFNRQQSLYEQYF

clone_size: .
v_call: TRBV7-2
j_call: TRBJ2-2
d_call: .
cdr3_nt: TGTGCCAGCAGCTTAGTTACTAGGGTGAAGGGCGGGGAGCTGTTTTTT
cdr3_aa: CASSLVTRVKGGELFF

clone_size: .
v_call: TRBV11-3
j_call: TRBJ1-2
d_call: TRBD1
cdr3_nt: TGTGCCAGCAGCCCCAGGGGGCGGGACTATGGCTACACCTTC
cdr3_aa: CASSPRGRDYGYTF

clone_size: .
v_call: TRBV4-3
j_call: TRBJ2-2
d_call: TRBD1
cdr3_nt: TGCGCCAGCAGCCTGCGGACAGGGGGCACCGGGGAGCTGTTTTTT
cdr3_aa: CASSLRTGGTGELFF